Listed below are T cell receptor beta chains from one sample, sequenced in a study of cytomegalovirus exposure and HLA in healthy donors. Generated by immunoSEQ multiplex PCR, the TCRdb table keeps only in-frame clones and is missing some. The sample yields more than 150,000 clones, around 83% seen once. The sample consisted of PBMCs. The receptors shown here come from a man in his forties or fifties in good health and CMV-seronegative. Both conserved end residues are part of each CDR3. Each record gives: CDR3 protein, CDR3 DNA, J gene, V gene, D gene, clone size. The D gene is left open where the match is weak. Rows may omit the clone size; those that give it use once, few, many or a size class.

CDR3: CASSLAYPTSARSIQYF
DNA: TGTGCCAGCAGCTTAGCTTATCCGACTAGCGCAAGGAGCATTCAGTACTTC
J: TRBJ2-4
V: TRBV7-9
D: TRBD2
size: -

CDR3: CASSQGRTSGVGETQYF
DNA: TGTGCCAGCAGCCAAGGGAGGACTAGCGGAGTGGGAGAGACCCAGTACTTC
J: TRBJ2-5
V: TRBV14
D: TRBD2
size: -

CDR3: CASSSPGTGNHEQFF
DNA: TGTGCCAGCAGCTCTCCGGGGACAGGGAACCATGAGCAGTTCTTC
J: TRBJ2-1
V: TRBV7-2
D: TRBD1
size: -

CDR3: CASSLDTDYGYTF
DNA: TGCGCCAGCAGCCTCGACACAGACTATGGCTACACCTTC
J: TRBJ1-2
V: TRBV4-3
D: -
size: -

CDR3: CASSQADRDEQYF
DNA: TGTGCCAGCAGCCAAGCTGACAGGGACGAGCAGTACTTC
J: TRBJ2-7
V: TRBV4-2
D: TRBD1
size: -

CDR3: CASSLGRLAENGELFF
DNA: TGCGCCAGCAGCCTAGGTAGACTAGCGGAGAACGGGGAGCTGTTTTTT
J: TRBJ2-2
V: TRBV5-1
D: TRBD2
size: -

CDR3: CASSEGQVGSETQYF
DNA: TGTGCCAGCAGTGAAGGACAGGTTGGATCAGAGACCCAGTACTTC
J: TRBJ2-5
V: TRBV6-1
D: -
size: -

CDR3: CASTLTGGMYEQYF
DNA: TGTGCCAGCACTTTGACAGGGGGAATGTACGAGCAGTACTTC
J: TRBJ2-7
V: TRBV27
D: TRBD1
size: -

CDR3: CASSSRAGGMADTQYF
DNA: TGTGCCAGCAGCTCCCGCGCAGGGGGCATGGCAGATACGCAGTATTTT
J: TRBJ2-3
V: TRBV5-4
D: TRBD1
size: -

CDR3: CASSSAGNYGYTF
DNA: TGTGCCAGCAGTTCTGCGGGGAACTATGGCTACACCTTC
J: TRBJ1-2
V: TRBV27
D: -
size: once

CDR3: CASSQNAGTGDGETQYF
DNA: TGCGCCAGCAGCCAGAACGCTGGGACAGGGGATGGGGAGACCCAGTACTTC
J: TRBJ2-5
V: TRBV4-3
D: TRBD1
size: -

CDR3: CASSLQGDGYAF
DNA: TGTGCCAGCAGCTTACAGGGTGATGGCTACGCCTTC
J: TRBJ1-2
V: TRBV7-9
D: -
size: -

CDR3: CASDRGGATNEKLFF
DNA: TGTGCCAGCGATAGGGGAGGTGCAACTAATGAAAAACTGTTTTTT
J: TRBJ1-4
V: TRBV2
D: -
size: once

CDR3: CASSQAGQGLNNEQFF
DNA: TGCGCCAGCAGCCAAGCGGGCCAGGGGCTAAATAATGAGCAGTTCTTC
J: TRBJ2-1
V: TRBV4-1
D: -
size: -

CDR3: CAGGLAGELFF
DNA: TGTGCCGGAGGACTAGCCGGGGAGCTGTTTTTT
J: TRBJ2-2
V: TRBV19
D: TRBD2
size: -

CDR3: CASSIASGRGTDTQYF
DNA: TGTGCCAGTAGTATTGCTAGCGGGAGGGGCACAGATACGCAGTATTTT
J: TRBJ2-3
V: TRBV19
D: TRBD2
size: once

CDR3: CASRPGQGAWYEQYF
DNA: TGTGCCAGCAGACCAGGGCAGGGGGCTTGGTACGAGCAGTACTTC
J: TRBJ2-7
V: TRBV28
D: TRBD1
size: -

CDR3: CASSFGGTTYYEQYF
DNA: TGTGCCAGCAGCTTCGGGGGTACTACCTACTACGAGCAGTACTTC
J: TRBJ2-7
V: TRBV5-4
D: -
size: -

CDR3: CASSRRLTSGAAYEQYF
DNA: TGCGCCAGCAGCCGCCGATTGACTAGCGGCGCCGCCTACGAGCAGTACTTC
J: TRBJ2-7
V: TRBV4-3
D: TRBD2
size: -

CDR3: CASSINPTQSYGYTF
DNA: TGTGCCAGTAGTATCAATCCCACACAGAGCTATGGCTACACCTTC
J: TRBJ1-2
V: TRBV19
D: -
size: -

CDR3: CASSPPGTGNYGYTF
DNA: TGTGCCAGCAGTCCCCCCGGGACAGGGAACTATGGCTACACCTTC
J: TRBJ1-2
V: TRBV27
D: TRBD1
size: -

CDR3: CASSSTGLAGGLIQYF
DNA: TGTGCCAGCAGCTCAACCGGACTAGCGGGGGGGCTCATTCAGTACTTC
J: TRBJ2-4
V: TRBV7-9
D: TRBD2
size: -

CDR3: CASSVVTGGGEKLFF
DNA: TGTGCCAGCAGTGTTGTAACAGGGGGGGGTGAAAAACTGTTTTTT
J: TRBJ1-4
V: TRBV6-1
D: TRBD1
size: once

CDR3: CASSVEQGFNYGYTF
DNA: TGTGCCAGCAGCGTAGAACAGGGTTTTAACTATGGCTACACCTTC
J: TRBJ1-2
V: TRBV9
D: -
size: -

CDR3: CASYDGQGLTGAFF
DNA: TGTGCCAGCTATGATGGGCAGGGGCTAACTGGAGCTTTCTTT
J: TRBJ1-1
V: TRBV6-1
D: -
size: -

CDR3: CASSGHDSGNTIYF
DNA: TGTGCCAGCAGCGGACACGACTCTGGAAACACCATATATTTT
J: TRBJ1-3
V: TRBV28
D: -
size: few

CDR3: CASSQESSVSSYNSPLHF
DNA: TGTGCCAGCAGCCAAGAGAGTTCCGTTAGCTCCTATAATTCACCCCTCCACTTT
J: TRBJ1-6
V: TRBV4-2
D: -
size: -

CDR3: CASSVAGTGGDNEQFF
DNA: TGTGCCAGCAGCGTAGCGGGGACAGGGGGAGACAATGAGCAGTTCTTC
J: TRBJ2-1
V: TRBV9
D: TRBD1
size: -

CDR3: CASSGEGLGWETQYF
DNA: TGTGCCAGCAGCGGGGAGGGCCTCGGTTGGGAGACCCAGTACTTC
J: TRBJ2-5
V: TRBV9
D: TRBD2
size: -

CDR3: CASRLGLAGGNEQFF
DNA: TGTGCCAGCAGGCTAGGACTAGCGGGAGGGAATGAGCAGTTCTTC
J: TRBJ2-1
V: TRBV2
D: TRBD2
size: -

CDR3: CASRRGNEAFF
DNA: TGTGCCAGCAGGAGAGGAAATGAAGCTTTCTTT
J: TRBJ1-1
V: TRBV6-6
D: -
size: -

CDR3: CASSRQMGREQFF
DNA: TGCGCCAGCAGCCGCCAAATGGGGCGGGAGCAGTTCTTC
J: TRBJ2-1
V: TRBV4-3
D: -
size: -